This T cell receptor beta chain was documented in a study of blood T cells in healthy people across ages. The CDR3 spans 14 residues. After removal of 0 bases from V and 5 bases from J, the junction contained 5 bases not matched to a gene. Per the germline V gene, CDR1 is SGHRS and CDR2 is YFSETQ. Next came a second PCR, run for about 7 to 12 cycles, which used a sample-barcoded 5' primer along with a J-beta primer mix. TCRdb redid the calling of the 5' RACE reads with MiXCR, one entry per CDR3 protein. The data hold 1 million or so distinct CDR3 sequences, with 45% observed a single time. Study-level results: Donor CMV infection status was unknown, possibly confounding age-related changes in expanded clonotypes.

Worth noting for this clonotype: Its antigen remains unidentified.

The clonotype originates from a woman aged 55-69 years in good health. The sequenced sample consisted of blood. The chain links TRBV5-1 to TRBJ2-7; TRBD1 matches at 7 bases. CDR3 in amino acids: CASSLETGSHEQYF. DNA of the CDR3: TGCGCCAGCAGCTTGGAGACAGGGAGCCACGAGCAGTACTTC.